These 17 T cell receptor beta chains originate from one sample sequenced in a study of cytomegalovirus exposure and HLA in healthy donors. Use of 60 Vbeta and 13 Jbeta primers characterized the PCR. Sequenced by immunoSEQ multiplex PCR; TCRdb stores in-frame clones only, minus some. The sample has 85,000 to 120,000 clones, 70% to 85% seen once. Material for sequencing was PBMCs. The receptor set was obtained from a boy aged 5-17 years in good health and CMV-seronegative.

The chain recombines TRBV6-5 with TRBJ2-7; 7 positions match TRBD1. J lost 3 bases, V lost 0 bases, and 2 bases had no gene match. Germline CDR1 is MNHEY and CDR2 is SVGAGI. The CDR3 has 14 residues. CDR3: CASSYSGDSYEQYF. CDR3 nucleotide sequence: TGTGCCAGCAGTTACTCGGGGGACAGCTACGAGCAGTACTTC.

The V gene is TRBV5-1, the J gene TRBJ1-4; TRBD1 matches 9 bases. In germline, CDR1 is SGHRS, CDR2 YFSETQ. After removal of 7 bases from V and 5 bases from J, the junction contained 9 bases not matched to a gene. The CDR3 consists of 15 residues. CDR3 sequence reads: CASGNTGTGNEKLFF. In DNA, the CDR3 is TGCGCCAGCGGTAATACCGGGACAGGGAATGAAAAACTGTTTTTT.

The chain links TRBV6-6 to TRBJ1-6; TRBD1 might be the D (6 bases). Per germline, CDR1 MNHNY and CDR2 SVGAGI (reference sequence). Trimming left V 7 bases short and J 7 bases short, with 14 bases between. The CDR3 loop spans 14 amino acids. The chain's CDR3 is CASTGQRGNSPLHF. The CDR3 nucleotides read TGTGCCAGCACCGGACAAAGGGGGAATTCACCCCTCCACTTT.

The CDR3 region is CASSLGGGMNTEAFF. DNA of the CDR3: TGTGCCAGCAGTTTAGGGGGGGGCATGAACACTGAAGCTTTCTTT. The chain links TRBV27 to TRBJ1-1; TRBD1 might be the D (6 bases). CDR1 is MNHEY, CDR2 SMNVEV, per germline (reference sequence). The CDR3 consists of 15 residues. Trimming left V 2 bases short and J 0 bases short, with 10 bases between.

The chain combines TRBV5-1 with TRBJ2-3, with D unresolved. The CDR3 is 16 residues long. Trimming pared 0 bases from V and 0 bases from J, leaving 11 bases between. Germline-derived CDR1 and CDR2 are SGHRS and YFSETQ. The CDR3 is CASSLVPGSSTDTQYF. Written as DNA, the CDR3 is TGCGCCAGCAGCTTGGTTCCGGGTTCGAGCACAGATACGCAGTATTTT.

The V call is TRBV19, the J call TRBJ1-1, with TRBD1 matching over 8 bases. Trimming removed 3 bases from V and 4 bases from J; junction bases left unmatched: 10. Germline V gives CDR1 LNHDA, CDR2 SQIVND (reference sequence). There are 16 residues in the CDR3. This CDR3 is CASSMGTGGISTEAFF. CDR3 in DNA: TGTGCCAGTAGTATGGGTACAGGGGGAATCTCCACTGAAGCTTTCTTT.

This clone came up once. DNA for the CDR3: TGCGCCAGCAGCTTTGGGTCGGAGGACGAGCAGTACTTC. Translating it yields CASSFGSEDEQYF. The chain links TRBV5-1 to TRBJ2-5; D is possibly TRBD2 (5 bases). The J call may be mistaken, given a closer DNA end match to TRBJ2-7. This CDR3 has 13 amino acids. The germline V gene has CDR1 SGHRS and CDR2 YFSETQ.

This clone came up a few times. The chain combines TRBV6-1 with TRBJ1-1; 9 nucleotides align to TRBD1. CDR1 is MNHNS, CDR2 SASEGT, per germline. V was clipped by 0 bases and J by 3 bases; unmatched bases: 5. The CDR3 covers 16 residues. CDR3 in DNA: TGTGCCAGCAGTGAAGCGCTTGGGGACAGGGACACTGAAGCTTTCTTT. Translating gives CASSEALGDRDTEAFF.

Concerning this clone itself: The same CDR3 can be traced to other DNA sequences in this sample. The chain links TRBV5-6 to TRBJ1-4; 7 positions agree with TRBD1. This CDR3 contains 13 residues. V lost 0 bases to trimming and J lost 8 bases; unmatched junction nucleotides: 1. Germline V gene sequence: CDR1 SGHDT, CDR2 YYEEEE. The CDR3 reads CASSLDRGEKLFF. DNA for the CDR3: TGTGCCAGCAGCTTGGACAGGGGCGAAAAACTGTTTTTT.

This rearrangement joins TRBV25-1 to TRBJ2-2; D is undetermined. Germline V CDR1 and CDR2: MGHDK, SYGVNS. Trimming left V 1 base short and J 0 bases short, with 9 bases between. The CDR3 totals 16 residues. The CDR3 coding sequence is TGTGCCAGCAGTGAATTGGTGACTGCGAACACCGGGGAGCTGTTTTTT. Its protein is CASSELVTANTGELFF.

The J gene is TRBJ2-1, the V gene TRBV7-6; no reliable D call. The CDR3 is 12 amino acids. CDR1 is SGHVS, CDR2 FNYEAQ, per germline. The V and J ends lost 6 bases and 7 bases respectively, with 10 bases between them. The DNA for the CDR3 is TGTGCCAGCAGTACGGGTGGGAATGAGCAGTTCTTC. As protein: CASSTGGNEQFF.

A single count supports this clone. The chain is built from TRBV4-1 and TRBJ1-5; the match to TRBD1 covers 7 bases. Germline CDR1 and CDR2: MGHRA and YSYEKL. This CDR3 region has 16 residues. J lost 4 bases, V lost 0 bases, and 6 bases had no gene match. Written as DNA, the CDR3 is TGCGCCAGCAGCCAAGATGACAGGGCGTCGAATCAGCCCCAGCATTTT. Its protein product is CASSQDDRASNQPQHF.

The V gene is TRBV4-3, the J gene TRBJ1-3; D is uncertain. CDR1 is LGHNA, CDR2 YSLEER, per germline. This CDR3 has 17 amino acids. The V end was cut by 0 bases, the J end by 0 bases, with 12 bases between. The CDR3 protein is CASSQDSRGFSGNTIYF. Written as DNA, the CDR3 is TGCGCCAGCAGCCAAGATAGCCGGGGATTCTCTGGAAACACCATATATTTT.

The gene calls are TRBV18 and TRBJ2-5; tentative D call: TRBD1 (6 bases). Germline loops: CDR1 KGHSH, CDR2 LQKENI. The CDR3 has 14 amino acids. The V gene lost 6 bases and the J gene lost 5 bases, with 16 bases spanning the gap. This chain's CDR3 is CASSLKGVVETQYF. Here the CDR3 DNA reads TGTGCCAGCTCCCTCAAGGGGGTAGTGGAGACCCAGTACTTC.

This clone was seen just once. The chain has TRBV5-6 and TRBJ2-7; a possible D gene is TRBD1 (5 bases). Trimming pared 1 base from V and 0 bases from J, leaving 8 bases between. Germline V gene lookup returns CDR1 SGHDT and CDR2 YYEEEE. The CDR3 runs 14 residues. CDR3 residues: CASSLLTVSYEQYF. CDR3 nucleotide sequence: TGTGCCAGCAGCTTGTTGACAGTCTCCTACGAGCAGTACTTC.

This clone was detected a few times. The chain employs TRBV9 and TRBJ2-5; a possible D gene is TRBD1 (7 bases). The germline V gene encodes CDR1 SGDLS and CDR2 YYNGEE. Trimming removed 3 bases at V and 1 base at J, with 13 bases between. The CDR3 sequence is 15 residues long. In DNA form, the CDR3 reads TGTGCCAGCAGCGCAGGGGGGTGGAGCCAAGAGACCCAGTACTTC. Translation gives CASSAGGWSQETQYF.

The chain recombines TRBV4-3 with TRBJ1-1; no clear D. The V end was cut by 0 bases, the J end by 1 base, with 12 bases between. The length of the CDR3 is 16 residues. Germline-derived CDR1 and CDR2 are LGHNA and YSLEER. The CDR3 is CASSQDRRGRNTEAFF. In nucleotides, the CDR3 is TGCGCCAGCAGCCAAGATAGGCGAGGGAGGAACACTGAAGCTTTCTTT.